The 3 T cell receptor beta chains below were found in one sample sequenced in a study of cytomegalovirus exposure and HLA in healthy donors. The PCR used 60 Vbeta and 13 Jbeta primers. TCRdb keeps only in-frame clones here, not all; method: immunoSEQ multiplex PCR. The table has 98,000 or so clones, 70% to 80% seen once. The sequenced material came from PBMCs. Source of these receptors: a man in his fifties or sixties in good health and CMV-seropositive.

The chain couples TRBV6-1 to TRBJ2-3; 7 nucleotides line up with TRBD2. This CDR3 region has 13 residues. Germline CDR1 MNHNS, CDR2 SASEGT. V lost 6 bases to trimming and J lost 2 bases; unmatched junction nucleotides: 2. The DNA for the CDR3 is TGTGCCAGCAGCGGGACTACCACAGATACGCAGTATTTT. This codes for CASSGTTTDTQYF.

The rearrangement uses TRBV5-4 and TRBJ2-3; the match to TRBD2 covers 11 bases. The CDR3 length is 16 residues. V gave up 0 bases and J gave up 9 bases; unmatched junction bases: 9. Germline V gene lookup returns CDR1 SGHNT and CDR2 YYREEE (reference sequence). DNA of the CDR3: TGTGCCAGCAGCTTGGAGGCTAGCGGGGGGTCCGGAACGCAGTATTTT. Translating gives CASSLEASGGSGTQYF. Based on the CDR3 plus reference TRBV5-4 and TRBJ2-3, the full variable domain is ETGVTQSPTHLIKTRGQQVTLRCSSQSGHNTVSWYQQALGQGPQFIFQYYREEENGRGNFPPRFSGLQFPNYSSELNVNALELDDSALYLCASSLEASGGSGTQYFGPGTRLTVL.

This clone has just a few counts. The V and J genes are TRBV29-1 and TRBJ2-1, with D possibly matching TRBD2 (6 bases). Germline V gene data show CDR1 as SQVTM and CDR2 as ANQGSEA. This CDR3 comprises 12 residues. The V and J ends lost 7 bases and 2 bases respectively, with 9 bases between them. The CDR3 region is CSGRGTYNEQFF. The CDR3 DNA sequence: TGCAGCGGACGGGGGACCTACAATGAGCAGTTCTTC.